Listed here are 10 T cell receptor beta chains from one sample, sequenced in a study of T cell repertoires in aging, cancer and after chemotherapy (dated 2019 in TCRdb). Genomic DNA extracted from peripheral blood, rather than sorted cells or RNA, was used as the source for amplification of TCR beta rearrangements. TCRdb lists the instrument as Illumina MiSeq. Rearranged TRB sequences spanning V, D and J segments were amplified by multiplex touch-down PCR using a mixed TRB-A/B primer pool. TCRdb applied fastp at Q25 and MiXCR to the public reads, then kept only in-frame beta chains. Entries are consolidated by CDR3 protein sequence, retaining the most common genes and DNA. Counted in this sample were over 8,500 distinct CDR3 sequences; around 42% of them appeared once. Of the sample, approximately 7% is held by the ten largest clones. The specimen sequenced was blood. All receptors come from a human donor in good health.

The chain has TRBV30 and TRBJ1-1; maybe TRBD1 (6 bases). V was clipped by 5 bases and J by 3 bases, with 22 bases between them. CDR3 length equals 16 residues. Germline CDR1 reads GTSNPN; CDR2 reads SVGIG (reference sequence). The CDR3 spells CAWGTGPGEAYTEAFF. In nucleotides, the CDR3 is TGTGCCTGGGGGACCGGACCAGGGGAGGCATACACTGAAGCTTTCTTT.

V is TRBV12-3 or TRBV12-4 and J is TRBJ1-5; possibly TRBD1 for D (5 bases). The CDR3 contains 14 residues. V was clipped by 3 bases and J by 2 bases, with 8 bases between them. CDR3 sequence reads: CASSFGGRNQPQHF. In DNA, the CDR3 is TGTGCCAGCAGTTTTGGGGGACGCAATCAGCCCCAGCATTTT.

This clonotype was seen more than once but under ten times. The chain uses TRBV11-2 and TRBJ1-6; D not resolved. Trimming stripped 6 bases from V and 10 bases from J, with 10 bases between. The CDR3 covers 12 residues. The germline V gene has CDR1 SGHAT and CDR2 FQNNGV. CDR3 bases: TGTGCCAGCAGGATCCGGTCCTCACCCCTCCACTTT. The encoded protein is CASRIRSSPLHF.

V usage is TRBV7-3 and J usage is TRBJ2-2; D ambiguous. This CDR3 has 14 residues. Germline lookup yields CDR1 SGHTA and CDR2 FQGTGA. The V gene lost 2 bases and the J gene lost 2 bases, with 6 bases spanning the gap. The CDR3 DNA is TGTGCCAGCAGCTTAGCAACTAACACCGGGGAGCTGTTTTTT. This sequence encodes CASSLATNTGELFF.

The chain couples TRBV28 to TRBJ1-3, with D possibly TRBD1 on 6 matching bases. Germline CDR1 is MDHEN and CDR2 is SYDVKM. V was trimmed by 4 bases and J by 4 bases, leaving 20 bases between them. The CDR3 length is 17 residues. In DNA, the CDR3 is TGTGCCAGCAGTTCCCAACCCATTGGAGGGGGAGGAAACACCATATATTTT. Its protein product is CASSSQPIGGGGNTIYF.

There are a few counts of this clonotype. This chain joins TRBV12-3 or TRBV12-4 and TRBJ2-5; D remains unclear. The CDR3 totals 14 residues. With 1 base removed from V and 2 bases from J, the gap between germline ends came to 8 bases. The CDR3 sequence is CASSLGSRQETQYF. In nucleotides, the CDR3 is TGTGCCAGCAGTTTAGGGAGTCGGCAAGAGACCCAGTACTTC.

A few counts support this clonotype. This chain connects TRBV30 to TRBJ2-2; D is uncertain. Trimming stripped 4 bases from V and 5 bases from J, with 11 bases between. Germline CDR1 and CDR2: GTSNPN and SVGIG (reference sequence). This CDR3 has 13 amino acids. The CDR3 region is CAWNQDRTGELFF. In DNA, the CDR3 is TGTGCCTGGAACCAGGATAGAACCGGGGAGCTGTTTTTT.

This clonotype was seen more than once but under ten times. The chain carries TRBV28 and TRBJ2-3; D is unresolved. The CDR3 length is 15 residues. Per the germline V gene, CDR1 is MDHEN and CDR2 is SYDVKM. Deletions cut 3 bases from V and 2 bases from J, with 12 bases between. CDR3 protein: CASSFESATTDTQYF. Here the CDR3 DNA reads TGTGCCAGCAGTTTTGAGTCGGCTACCACAGATACGCAGTATTTT.

The count of this clonotype is one. The rearrangement links TRBV19 to TRBJ2-7; maybe TRBD1 (6 bases). This CDR3 region has 15 residues. Germline lookup yields CDR1 LNHDA and CDR2 SQIVND (reference sequence). The ends were cut back, 1 base at V and 1 base at J, with 11 bases in the middle. CDR3 coding DNA: TGTGCCAGTAGTATAGCAGGGGTCGGTTCCTACGAGCAGTACTTC. Translated, it gives CASSIAGVGSYEQYF.

The rearrangement uses TRBV5-6 and TRBJ2-5; 7 bases agree with TRBD1. Unmatched junction bases numbered 7, after V lost 0 bases and J lost 5 bases. From germline, CDR1 is SGHDT and CDR2 YYEEEE. The CDR3 contains 15 residues. CDR3 nucleotides: TGTGCCAGCAGCTTGGGACAGGGCGAGGGGGAGACCCAGTACTTC. Protein product: CASSLGQGEGETQYF.